Given below is one T cell receptor beta chain in context. Its matching antigen is unknown. The CDR3 sequence is 14 residues long. V lost 4 bases and J 3 bases, leaving 12 bases between the germline ends. Germline V gene sequence: CDR1 MDHEN, CDR2 SYDVKM. The data derive from a study of OX40 agonist ivuxolimab in advanced cancers. Study details: Melanoma, hepatocellular carcinoma, head and neck or renal cell cancer occurred in dose-escalation patients.

Here immunoSEQ multiplex PCR was the method, and the copy in TCRdb shows in-frame clones only, minus some. The sample lists tens of thousands of clones, 75% to 95% occurring once. The cohort excluded patients with autoimmune disease history or systemic immunosuppression. Notes on the study in general: Expanded peripheral T cell antigen specificity was not determined. Dose levels from 0.1 to 3.0 mg/kg saw CD4+ and CD8+ blood T cells expand clonally by week 6.

V and J are TRBV28 and TRBJ1-2; no clear D. This TCR derives from an adult with an advanced solid tumor such as melanoma, head and neck, liver or kidney cancer. This specimen was CD4+ or CD8+ T cells sorted from blood, taken in a trial of the OX40 agonist ivuxolimab. CDR3 sequence: CASSSRASYYGYTF. CDR3 DNA sequence: TGTGCCAGCAGTTCAAGGGCCTCCTACTATGGCTACACCTTC.